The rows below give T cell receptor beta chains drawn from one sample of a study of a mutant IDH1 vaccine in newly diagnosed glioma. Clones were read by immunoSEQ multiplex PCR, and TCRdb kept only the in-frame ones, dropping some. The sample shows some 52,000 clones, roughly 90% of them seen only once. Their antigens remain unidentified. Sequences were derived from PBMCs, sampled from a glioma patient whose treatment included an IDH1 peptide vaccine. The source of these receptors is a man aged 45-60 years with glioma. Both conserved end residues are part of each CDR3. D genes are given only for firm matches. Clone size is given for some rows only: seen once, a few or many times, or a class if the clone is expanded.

cdr3_nt: TGTGCCAGCAGCTCTGACCTAGCGGGAGTCTACGAGCAGTACTTC
cdr3_aa: CASSSDLAGVYEQYF
v_call: TRBV9
d_call: TRBD2
j_call: TRBJ2-7
clone_size: -

cdr3_nt: TGTGCCAGCAGCTTAGGGGGACCGGGGACAGGGGCCAATGAGCAGTTCTTC
cdr3_aa: CASSLGGPGTGANEQFF
v_call: TRBV7-3
d_call: TRBD1
j_call: TRBJ2-1
clone_size: -

cdr3_nt: TGTGCCAGTAGTCTCGGGACAGCAAACACCGGGGAGCTGTTTTTT
cdr3_aa: CASSLGTANTGELFF
v_call: TRBV19
d_call: TRBD1
j_call: TRBJ2-2
clone_size: -

cdr3_nt: TGTGCCAGCAGCTCCTGGGGGGGGAGCACTGAAGCTTTCTTT
cdr3_aa: CASSSWGGSTEAFF
v_call: TRBV7-6
d_call: -
j_call: TRBJ1-1
clone_size: -

cdr3_nt: TGTGCCAGCAGCGTCTCTATGGGGGAGCTGTTTTTT
cdr3_aa: CASSVSMGELFF
v_call: TRBV9
d_call: -
j_call: TRBJ2-2
clone_size: -

cdr3_nt: TGTGCCAGCAGCTTAGGGGGGGGCAGCTACACCTTC
cdr3_aa: CASSLGGGSYTF
v_call: TRBV7-6
d_call: -
j_call: TRBJ1-2
clone_size: -

cdr3_nt: TGCGCCAGCAGCCTCCACAGGAACACTGAAGCTTTCTTT
cdr3_aa: CASSLHRNTEAFF
v_call: TRBV5-1
d_call: -
j_call: TRBJ1-1
clone_size: -

cdr3_nt: TGTGCCAGCAACTCCTACGAGCAGTACTTC
cdr3_aa: CASNSYEQYF
v_call: TRBV6-1
d_call: -
j_call: TRBJ2-7
clone_size: -

cdr3_nt: TGTGCCAGCAGCGTAGGGGAAGGTTCACAGCCCCAGCATTTT
cdr3_aa: CASSVGEGSQPQHF
v_call: TRBV9
d_call: -
j_call: TRBJ1-5
clone_size: -

cdr3_nt: TGTGCCAGCAGTCCCCCTCGGGGAGGGCCAGATACGCAGTATTTT
cdr3_aa: CASSPPRGGPDTQYF
v_call: TRBV6-5
d_call: TRBD2
j_call: TRBJ2-3
clone_size: -

cdr3_nt: TGTGCCAGCAGCTTAGGCGCGGGACCATTCTACGAGCAGTACTTC
cdr3_aa: CASSLGAGPFYEQYF
v_call: TRBV11-3
d_call: -
j_call: TRBJ2-7
clone_size: -

cdr3_nt: TGTGCCAGCTCACCATGGACAGGGTCCGGGGAGCTGTTTTTT
cdr3_aa: CASSPWTGSGELFF
v_call: TRBV18
d_call: TRBD1
j_call: TRBJ2-2
clone_size: -

cdr3_nt: TGTGCCAGTAGTGAGACAGGGTCCGAGCAGTACTTC
cdr3_aa: CASSETGSEQYF
v_call: TRBV19
d_call: TRBD1
j_call: TRBJ2-7
clone_size: -

cdr3_nt: TGTGCCAGCAGCCCAGCCGGGACTAGCGGAACCTACGAGCAGTACTTC
cdr3_aa: CASSPAGTSGTYEQYF
v_call: TRBV4-2
d_call: TRBD2
j_call: TRBJ2-7
clone_size: -

cdr3_nt: TGCAGTGGTGCAGGGGGAAAGACCCAGTACTTC
cdr3_aa: CSGAGGKTQYF
v_call: TRBV20-1
d_call: TRBD1
j_call: TRBJ2-5
clone_size: -

cdr3_nt: TGCGCCAGCAGCCCCTTGGGGGCTAGCGGGGGTCGAAGCTCCTACAATGAGCAGTTCTTC
cdr3_aa: CASSPLGASGGRSSYNEQFF
v_call: TRBV4-1
d_call: TRBD2
j_call: TRBJ2-1
clone_size: -

cdr3_nt: TGCGCCAGCAGCCAAGGTTCCCGCGGCGAGCAGTACTTC
cdr3_aa: CASSQGSRGEQYF
v_call: TRBV4-3
d_call: -
j_call: TRBJ2-7
clone_size: few

cdr3_nt: TGTGCCAGCAGTCCTATTTCCACCGGGGAGCTGTTTTTT
cdr3_aa: CASSPISTGELFF
v_call: TRBV2
d_call: -
j_call: TRBJ2-2
clone_size: -

cdr3_nt: TGTGCCAGCAGTTACGGAAGGGGGGATCAGCCCCAGCATTTT
cdr3_aa: CASSYGRGDQPQHF
v_call: TRBV6-5
d_call: -
j_call: TRBJ1-5
clone_size: -

cdr3_nt: TGCGCCAGCAGCCAGGGTGGGAATGAGCAGTTCTTC
cdr3_aa: CASSQGGNEQFF
v_call: TRBV5-1
d_call: -
j_call: TRBJ2-1
clone_size: -

cdr3_nt: TGCAGCGTTGTAAGCGGGAGCTTCTACGAGCAGTACTTC
cdr3_aa: CSVVSGSFYEQYF
v_call: TRBV29-1
d_call: TRBD2
j_call: TRBJ2-7
clone_size: -

cdr3_nt: TGTGCCAGCAGTGGAGGGGGCAACGAGCAGTACTTC
cdr3_aa: CASSGGGNEQYF
v_call: TRBV6-1
d_call: TRBD1
j_call: TRBJ2-7
clone_size: -

cdr3_nt: TGCGCCAGCAGCTTTGACACAGATACGCAGTATTTT
cdr3_aa: CASSFDTDTQYF
v_call: TRBV5-1
d_call: -
j_call: TRBJ2-3
clone_size: -